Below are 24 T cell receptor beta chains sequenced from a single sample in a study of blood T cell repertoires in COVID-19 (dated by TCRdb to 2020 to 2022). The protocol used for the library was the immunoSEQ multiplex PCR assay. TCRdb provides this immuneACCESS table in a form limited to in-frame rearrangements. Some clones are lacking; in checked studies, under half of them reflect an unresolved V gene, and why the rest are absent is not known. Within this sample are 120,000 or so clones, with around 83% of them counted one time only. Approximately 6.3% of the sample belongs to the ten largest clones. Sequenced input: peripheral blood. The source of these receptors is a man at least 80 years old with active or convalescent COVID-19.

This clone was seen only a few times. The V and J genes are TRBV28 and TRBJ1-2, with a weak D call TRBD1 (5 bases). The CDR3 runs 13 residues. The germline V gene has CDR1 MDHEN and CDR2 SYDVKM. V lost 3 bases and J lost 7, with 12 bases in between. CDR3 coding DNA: TGTGCCAGCAGTTTCCCGGGGGTCCCTGGCTACACCTTC. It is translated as CASSFPGVPGYTF.

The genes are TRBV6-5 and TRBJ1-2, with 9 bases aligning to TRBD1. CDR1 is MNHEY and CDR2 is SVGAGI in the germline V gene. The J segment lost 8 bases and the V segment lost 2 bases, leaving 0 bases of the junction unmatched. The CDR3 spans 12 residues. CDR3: CASSYDRGGYTF. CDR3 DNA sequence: TGTGCCAGCAGTTACGACAGGGGGGGCTACACCTTC.

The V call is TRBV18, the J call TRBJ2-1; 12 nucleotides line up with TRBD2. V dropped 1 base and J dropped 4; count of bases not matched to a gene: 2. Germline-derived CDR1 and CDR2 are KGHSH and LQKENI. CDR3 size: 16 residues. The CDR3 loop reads CASSPRLAGGYNEQFF. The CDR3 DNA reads TGTGCCAGCTCACCACGGCTAGCGGGGGGGTACAATGAGCAGTTCTTC.

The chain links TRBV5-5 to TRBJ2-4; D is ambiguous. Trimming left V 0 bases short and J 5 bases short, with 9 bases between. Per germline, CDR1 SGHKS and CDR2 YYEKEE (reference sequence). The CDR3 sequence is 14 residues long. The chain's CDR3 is CASSLAIRENIQYF. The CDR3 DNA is TGTGCCAGCAGCTTGGCCATCCGGGAAAACATTCAGTACTTC. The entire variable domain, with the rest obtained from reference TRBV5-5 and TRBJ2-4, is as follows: DAGVTQSPTHLIKTRGQQVTLRCSPISGHKSVSWYQQVLGQGPQFIFQYYEKEERGRGNFPDRFSARQFPNYSSELNVNALLLGDSALYLCASSLAIRENIQYFGAGTRLSVL.

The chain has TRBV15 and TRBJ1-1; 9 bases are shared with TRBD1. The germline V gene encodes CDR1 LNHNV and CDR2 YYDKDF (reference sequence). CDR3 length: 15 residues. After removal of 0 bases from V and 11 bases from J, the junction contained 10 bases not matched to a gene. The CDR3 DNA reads TGTGCCACCAGCAGAGATCTGATGGGACAGGGTCATGCTTTCTTT. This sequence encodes CATSRDLMGQGHAFF.

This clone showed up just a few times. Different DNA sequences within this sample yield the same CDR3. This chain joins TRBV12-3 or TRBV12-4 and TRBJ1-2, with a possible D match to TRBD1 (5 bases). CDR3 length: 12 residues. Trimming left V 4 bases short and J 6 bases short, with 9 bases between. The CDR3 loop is CASSSPGDGYTF. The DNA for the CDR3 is TGTGCCAGCAGTTCTCCGGGGGATGGCTACACCTTC.

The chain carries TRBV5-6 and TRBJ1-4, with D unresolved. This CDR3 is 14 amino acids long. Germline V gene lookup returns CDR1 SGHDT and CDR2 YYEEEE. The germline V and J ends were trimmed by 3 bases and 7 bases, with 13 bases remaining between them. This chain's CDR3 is CASSSGKVGEKLFF. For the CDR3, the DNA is TGTGCCAGCAGCTCGGGAAAAGTCGGTGAAAAACTGTTTTTT.

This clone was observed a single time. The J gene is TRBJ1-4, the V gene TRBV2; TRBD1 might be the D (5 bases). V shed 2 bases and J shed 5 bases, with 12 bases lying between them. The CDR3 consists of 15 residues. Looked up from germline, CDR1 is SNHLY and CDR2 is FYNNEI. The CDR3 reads CASSELRGPNEKLFF. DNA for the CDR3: TGTGCCAGCAGTGAACTAAGGGGCCCCAATGAAAAACTGTTTTTT.

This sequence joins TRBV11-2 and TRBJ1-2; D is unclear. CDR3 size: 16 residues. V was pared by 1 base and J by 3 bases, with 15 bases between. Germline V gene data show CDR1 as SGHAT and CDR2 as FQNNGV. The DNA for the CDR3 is TGTGCCAGCAGCTTAGGGGCAGGCCGAGTCTACTATGGCTACACCTTC. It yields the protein CASSLGAGRVYYGYTF.

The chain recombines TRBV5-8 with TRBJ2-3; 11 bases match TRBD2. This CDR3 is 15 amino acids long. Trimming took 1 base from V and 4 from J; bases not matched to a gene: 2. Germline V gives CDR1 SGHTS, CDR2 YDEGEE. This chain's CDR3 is CASSLSSGGADTQYF. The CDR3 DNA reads TGTGCCAGCAGCTTGAGTAGCGGGGGGGCAGATACGCAGTATTTT.

This CDR3 reads CASSPRNGGMNTEAFF. The CDR3 region has the DNA TGTGCCAGCAGCCCTCGGAACGGCGGGATGAACACTGAAGCTTTCTTT. V gene TRBV11-2 combines with J gene TRBJ1-1; no clear D. The CDR3 extends over 16 amino acids. The V end lost 5 bases, the J end lost 0 bases, and 16 bases lay between the germline ends. Germline V CDR1 and CDR2: SGHAT, FQNNGV.

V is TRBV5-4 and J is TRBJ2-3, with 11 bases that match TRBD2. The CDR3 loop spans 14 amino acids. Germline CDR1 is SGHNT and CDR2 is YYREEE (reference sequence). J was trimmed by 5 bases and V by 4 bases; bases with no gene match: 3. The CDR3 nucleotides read TGTGCCAGCAGCAGCGGGACTAGCGGAGATACGCAGTATTTT. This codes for CASSSGTSGDTQYF.

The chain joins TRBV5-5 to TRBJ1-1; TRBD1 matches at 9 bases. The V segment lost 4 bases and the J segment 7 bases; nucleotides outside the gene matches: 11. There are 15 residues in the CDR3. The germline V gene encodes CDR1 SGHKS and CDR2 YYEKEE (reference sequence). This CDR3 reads CASSNRDRVFSEAFF. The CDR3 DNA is TGTGCCAGCAGCAACCGGGACAGGGTATTCAGTGAAGCTTTCTTT.

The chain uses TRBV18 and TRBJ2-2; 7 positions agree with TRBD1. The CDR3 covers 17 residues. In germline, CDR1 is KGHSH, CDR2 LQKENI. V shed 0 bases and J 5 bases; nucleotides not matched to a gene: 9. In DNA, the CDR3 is TGTGCCAGCTCACCACCGCGGAGCCAGGGGGATACCGGGGAGCTGTTTTTT. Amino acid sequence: CASSPPRSQGDTGELFF.

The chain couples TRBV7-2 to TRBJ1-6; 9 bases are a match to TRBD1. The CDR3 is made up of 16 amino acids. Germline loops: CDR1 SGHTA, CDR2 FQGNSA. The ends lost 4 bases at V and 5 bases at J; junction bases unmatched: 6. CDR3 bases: TGTGCCAGCAGCTCGGACAGGGGCATGAATAATTCACCCCTCCACTTT. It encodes CASSSDRGMNNSPLHF. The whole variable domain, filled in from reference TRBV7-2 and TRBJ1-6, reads GAGVSQSPSNKVTEKGKDVELRCDPISGHTALYWYRQSLGQGLEFLIYFQGNSAPDKSGLPSDRFSAERTGGSVSTLTIQRTQQEDSAVYLCASSSDRGMNNSPLHFGNGTRLTVT.

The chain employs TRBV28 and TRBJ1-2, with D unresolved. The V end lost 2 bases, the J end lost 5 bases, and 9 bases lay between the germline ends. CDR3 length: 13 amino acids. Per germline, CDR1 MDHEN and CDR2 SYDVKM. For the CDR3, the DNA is TGTGCCAGCAGTTTACCCTTGTTGTATGGCTACACCTTC. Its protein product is CASSLPLLYGYTF.

The CDR3 region is CASSSDRGRNIQYF. CDR3 coding DNA: TGTGCCAGCAGCTCCGACAGGGGTAGGAACATTCAGTACTTC. J is TRBJ2-4 and V is TRBV7-2; TRBD1 agrees at 8 bases. The CDR3 has 14 residues. J was trimmed by 7 bases and V by 4 bases; bases with no gene match: 6. The germline gives CDR1 SGHTA, CDR2 FQGNSA.

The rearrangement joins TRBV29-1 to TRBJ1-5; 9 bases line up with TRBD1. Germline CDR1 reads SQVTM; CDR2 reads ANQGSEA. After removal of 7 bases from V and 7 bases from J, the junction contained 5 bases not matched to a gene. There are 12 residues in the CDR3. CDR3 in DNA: TGCAGCGGAGTAACAGGGGGCCAGCCCCAGCATTTT. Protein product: CSGVTGGQPQHF.

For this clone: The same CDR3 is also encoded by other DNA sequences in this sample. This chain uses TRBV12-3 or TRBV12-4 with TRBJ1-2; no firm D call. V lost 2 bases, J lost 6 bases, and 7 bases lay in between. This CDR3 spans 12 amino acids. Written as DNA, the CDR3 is TGTGCCAGCAGTTTAACGGGTGATGGCTACACCTTC. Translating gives CASSLTGDGYTF.

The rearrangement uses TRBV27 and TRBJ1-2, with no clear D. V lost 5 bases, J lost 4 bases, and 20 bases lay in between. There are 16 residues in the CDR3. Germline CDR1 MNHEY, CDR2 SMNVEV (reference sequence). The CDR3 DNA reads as TGTGCCAGCAGTCCCGAGGCCCCCCCGCCCGGCTATGGCTACACCTTC. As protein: CASSPEAPPPGYGYTF.

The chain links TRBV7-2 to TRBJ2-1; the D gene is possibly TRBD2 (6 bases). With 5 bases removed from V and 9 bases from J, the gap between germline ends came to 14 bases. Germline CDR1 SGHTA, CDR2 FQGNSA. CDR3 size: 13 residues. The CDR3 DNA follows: TGTGCCAGCAGCCTCGGGTGGGGGGTTGAGCAGTTCTTC. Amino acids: CASSLGWGVEQFF.

The chain's CDR3 is CASSFQGSGGYTF. CDR3 nucleotide sequence: TGTGCCAGCAGCTTTCAGGGTTCTGGTGGCTACACCTTC. The V and J genes are TRBV7-2 and TRBJ1-2, with D perhaps matching TRBD1 (5 bases). Per germline, CDR1 SGHTA and CDR2 FQGNSA. The CDR3 sequence is 13 residues long. Trimming stripped 3 bases from V and 7 bases from J, with 12 bases between.

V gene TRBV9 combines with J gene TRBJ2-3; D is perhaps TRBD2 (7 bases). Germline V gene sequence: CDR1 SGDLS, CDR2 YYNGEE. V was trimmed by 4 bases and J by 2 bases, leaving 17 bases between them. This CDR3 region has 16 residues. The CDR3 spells CASSQGVGGATDTQYF. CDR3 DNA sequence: TGTGCCAGCAGCCAAGGGGTAGGGGGGGCCACAGATACGCAGTATTTT.

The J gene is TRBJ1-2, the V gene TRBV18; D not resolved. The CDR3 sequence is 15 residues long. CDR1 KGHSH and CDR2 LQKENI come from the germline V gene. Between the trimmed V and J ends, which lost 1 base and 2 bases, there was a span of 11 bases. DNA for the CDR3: TGTGCCAGCTCACCACTGGAGGGATTCAACTATGGCTACACCTTC. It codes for CASSPLEGFNYGYTF.